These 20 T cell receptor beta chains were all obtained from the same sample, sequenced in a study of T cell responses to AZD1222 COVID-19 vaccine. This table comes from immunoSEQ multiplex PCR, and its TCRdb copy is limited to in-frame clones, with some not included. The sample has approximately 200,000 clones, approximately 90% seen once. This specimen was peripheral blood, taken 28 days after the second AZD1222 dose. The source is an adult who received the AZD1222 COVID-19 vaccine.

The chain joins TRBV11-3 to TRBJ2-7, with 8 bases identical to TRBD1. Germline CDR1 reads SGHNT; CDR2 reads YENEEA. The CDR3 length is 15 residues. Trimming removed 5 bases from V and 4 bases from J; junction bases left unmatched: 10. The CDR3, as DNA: TGTGCCAGCAGCCTTTACGGGACAGGAGAATACGAGCAGTACTTC. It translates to CASSLYGTGEYEQYF.

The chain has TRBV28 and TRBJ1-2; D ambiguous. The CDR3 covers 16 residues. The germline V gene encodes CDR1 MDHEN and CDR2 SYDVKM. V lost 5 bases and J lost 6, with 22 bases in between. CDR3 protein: CASSPQHSASINGYTF. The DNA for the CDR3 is TGTGCCAGCAGTCCTCAGCACAGCGCGTCTATTAATGGCTACACCTTC.

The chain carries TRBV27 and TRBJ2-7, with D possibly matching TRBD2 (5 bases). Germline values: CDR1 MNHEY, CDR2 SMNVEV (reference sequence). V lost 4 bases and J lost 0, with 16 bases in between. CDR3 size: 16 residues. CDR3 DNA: TGTGCCAGCAGTTCCCGGGGAACGGGGAGCTCCTACGAGCAGTACTTC. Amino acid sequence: CASSSRGTGSSYEQYF.

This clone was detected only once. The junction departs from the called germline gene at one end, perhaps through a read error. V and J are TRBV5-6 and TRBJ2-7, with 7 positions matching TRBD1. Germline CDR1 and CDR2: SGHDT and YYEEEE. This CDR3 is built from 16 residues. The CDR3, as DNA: TGTGCCAGCAGGTTGGGGGAGACAGGGATTACAGGCGAGCAGTACTTC. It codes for CASRLGETGITGEQYF.

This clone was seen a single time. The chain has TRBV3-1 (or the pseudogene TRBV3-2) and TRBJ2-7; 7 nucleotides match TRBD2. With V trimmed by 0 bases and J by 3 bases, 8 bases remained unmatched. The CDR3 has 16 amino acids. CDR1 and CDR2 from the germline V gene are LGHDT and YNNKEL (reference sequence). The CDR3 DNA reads TGTGCCAGCAGCCAAGATTCGGCGGGAGCGTTCTACGAGCAGTACTTC. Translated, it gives CASSQDSAGAFYEQYF.

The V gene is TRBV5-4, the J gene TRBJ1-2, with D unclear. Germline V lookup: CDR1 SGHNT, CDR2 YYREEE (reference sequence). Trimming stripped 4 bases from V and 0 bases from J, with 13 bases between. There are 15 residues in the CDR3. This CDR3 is CASSPSGNSNYGYTF. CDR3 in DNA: TGTGCCAGCAGCCCCTCGGGTAATTCTAACTATGGCTACACCTTC.

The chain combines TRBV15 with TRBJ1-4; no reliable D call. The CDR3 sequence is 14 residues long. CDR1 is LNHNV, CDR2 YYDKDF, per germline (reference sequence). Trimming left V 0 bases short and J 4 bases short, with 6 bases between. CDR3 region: CATSREGINEKLFF. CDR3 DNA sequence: TGTGCCACCAGCAGAGAGGGGATTAATGAAAAACTGTTTTTT.

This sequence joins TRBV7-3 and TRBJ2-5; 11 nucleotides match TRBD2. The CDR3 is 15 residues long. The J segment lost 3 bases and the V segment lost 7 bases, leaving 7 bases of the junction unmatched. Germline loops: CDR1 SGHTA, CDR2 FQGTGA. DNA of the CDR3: TGTGCCAGCAAGCTTAGCGGGAGGGTTGAAGAGACCCAGTACTTC. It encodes CASKLSGRVEETQYF.

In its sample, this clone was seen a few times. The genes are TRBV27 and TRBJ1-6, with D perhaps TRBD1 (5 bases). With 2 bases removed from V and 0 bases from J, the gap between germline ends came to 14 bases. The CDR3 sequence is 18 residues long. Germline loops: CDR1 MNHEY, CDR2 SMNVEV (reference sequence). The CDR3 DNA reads TGTGCCAGCAGTTTAAGGGGTTCATTGAGCTCCTATAATTCACCCCTCCACTTT. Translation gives CASSLRGSLSSYNSPLHF.

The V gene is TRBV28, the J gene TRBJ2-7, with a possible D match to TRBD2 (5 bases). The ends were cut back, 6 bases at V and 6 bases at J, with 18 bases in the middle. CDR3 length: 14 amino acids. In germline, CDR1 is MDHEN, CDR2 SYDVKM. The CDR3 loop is CASRPGIEVSEQYF. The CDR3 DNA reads TGTGCCAGCAGACCGGGGATAGAGGTCTCCGAGCAGTACTTC.

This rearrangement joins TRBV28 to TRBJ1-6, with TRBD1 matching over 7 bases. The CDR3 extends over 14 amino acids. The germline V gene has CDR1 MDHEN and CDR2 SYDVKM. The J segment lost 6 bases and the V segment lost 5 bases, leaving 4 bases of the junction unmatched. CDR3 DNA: TGTGCCAGCAGTCCCGGGACAGTTAATTCACCCCTCCACTTT. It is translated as CASSPGTVNSPLHF.

The CDR3 sequence: CASSLLAGPLHF. CDR3 in DNA: TGTGCCAGCAGCTTGTTAGCGGGACCCCTCCACTTT. The rearrangement links TRBV25-1 to TRBJ1-6; D unclear. The CDR3 loop spans 12 amino acids. CDR1 is MGHDK and CDR2 is SYGVNS in the germline V gene. The ends were cut back, 6 bases at V and 12 bases at J, with 12 bases in the middle.

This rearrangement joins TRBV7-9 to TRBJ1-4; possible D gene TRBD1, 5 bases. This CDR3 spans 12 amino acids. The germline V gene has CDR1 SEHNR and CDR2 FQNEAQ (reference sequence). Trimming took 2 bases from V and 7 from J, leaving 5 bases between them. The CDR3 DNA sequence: TGTGCCAGCAGCTTACAGGGTGAAAAACTGTTTTTT. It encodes CASSLQGEKLFF. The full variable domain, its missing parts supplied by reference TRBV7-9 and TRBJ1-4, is DTGVSQNPRHKITKRGQNVTFRCDPISEHNRLYWYRQTLGQGPEFLTYFQNEAQLEKSRLLSDRFSAERPKGSFSTLEIQRTEQGDSAMYLCASSLQGEKLFFGSGTQLSVL.

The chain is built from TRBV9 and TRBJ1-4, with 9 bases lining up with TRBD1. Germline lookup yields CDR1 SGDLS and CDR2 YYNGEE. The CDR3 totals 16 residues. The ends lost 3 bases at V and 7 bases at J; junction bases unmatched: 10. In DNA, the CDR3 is TGTGCCAGCAGCGCTGAGACAGGGGGGTACTTTGAAAAACTGTTTTTT. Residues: CASSAETGGYFEKLFF.

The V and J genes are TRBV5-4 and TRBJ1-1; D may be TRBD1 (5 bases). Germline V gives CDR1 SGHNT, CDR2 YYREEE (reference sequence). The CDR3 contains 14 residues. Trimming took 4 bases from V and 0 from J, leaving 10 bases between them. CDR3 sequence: CASSLRDLNTEAFF. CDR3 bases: TGTGCCAGCAGCCTGCGGGACCTGAACACTGAAGCTTTCTTT.

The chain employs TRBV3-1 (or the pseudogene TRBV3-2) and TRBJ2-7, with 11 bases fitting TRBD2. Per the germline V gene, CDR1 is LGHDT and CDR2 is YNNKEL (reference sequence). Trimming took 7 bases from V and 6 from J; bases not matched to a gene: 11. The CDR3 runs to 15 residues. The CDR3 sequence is CASTRLAGREGEQYF. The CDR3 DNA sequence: TGTGCCAGCACCAGACTAGCGGGACGTGAAGGCGAGCAGTACTTC.

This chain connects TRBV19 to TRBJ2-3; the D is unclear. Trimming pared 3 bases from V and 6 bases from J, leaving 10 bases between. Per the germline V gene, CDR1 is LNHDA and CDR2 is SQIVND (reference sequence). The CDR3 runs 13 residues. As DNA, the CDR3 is TGTGCCAGTAGTATTATCGGATCGGATACGCAGTATTTT. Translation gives CASSIIGSDTQYF.

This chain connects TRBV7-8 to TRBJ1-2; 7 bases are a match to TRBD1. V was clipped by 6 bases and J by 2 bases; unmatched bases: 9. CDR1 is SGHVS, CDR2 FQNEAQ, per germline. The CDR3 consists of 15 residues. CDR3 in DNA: TGTGCCAGCAGTCCCCGGGACAGAGTAAACTATGGCTACACCTTC. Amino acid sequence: CASSPRDRVNYGYTF. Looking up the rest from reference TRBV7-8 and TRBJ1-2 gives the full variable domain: GAGVSQSPRYKVAKRGQDVALRCDPISGHVSLFWYQQALGQGPEFLTYFQNEAQLDKSGLPSDRFFAERPEGSVSTLKIQRTQQEDSAVYLCASSPRDRVNYGYTFGSGTRLTVV.

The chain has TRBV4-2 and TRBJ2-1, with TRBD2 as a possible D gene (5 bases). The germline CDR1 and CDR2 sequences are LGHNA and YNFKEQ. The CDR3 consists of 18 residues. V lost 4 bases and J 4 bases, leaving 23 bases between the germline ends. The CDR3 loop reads CASSPERRLLQRYNEQFF. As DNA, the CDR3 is TGTGCCAGCAGCCCCGAACGACGTCTTCTCCAGCGGTACAATGAGCAGTTCTTC.

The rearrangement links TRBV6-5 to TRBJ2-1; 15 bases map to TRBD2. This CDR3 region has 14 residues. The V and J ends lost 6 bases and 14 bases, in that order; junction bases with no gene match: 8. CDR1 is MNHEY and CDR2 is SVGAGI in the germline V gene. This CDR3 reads CASSGLAGGAAEFF. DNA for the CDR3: TGTGCCAGCAGCGGACTAGCGGGAGGGGCCGCGGAGTTCTTC.